What follows are 13 T cell receptor beta chains derived from one specimen sequenced in a study of CD8 T cells in ankylosing spondylitis. Via MiXCR, TCRdb re-called the 5' RACE reads, giving one row per CDR3 protein. The sample consists of 200,000 to 250,000 distinct CDR3 sequences, roughly 32% of them appearing once. Sequenced sample: blood, either unsorted or a sorted T cell fraction (not recorded which). These receptors were obtained from a male donor with ankylosing spondylitis or in good health (not recorded which).

This clonotype came up a few times. The V call is TRBV5-6, the J call TRBJ2-3; 7 nucleotides line up with TRBD2. The CDR3 totals 16 residues. CDR1 and CDR2 (germline): SGHDT, YYEEEE. The V gene end was trimmed by 1 base and the J gene end by 2 bases; junction bases not matched to a gene: 7. The CDR3 here is CASSLMSGTLTDTQYF. The CDR3 coding sequence is TGTGCCAGCAGCTTGATGAGCGGGACTCTCACAGATACGCAGTATTTT.

This clonotype has more than one count but fewer than ten. The rearrangement joins TRBV20-1 to TRBJ2-7, with 9 bases lining up with TRBD1. Losses at the gene ends were 5 bases for V and 5 bases for J; bases not matched to a gene: 13. The CDR3 has 15 residues. Germline lookup yields CDR1 DFQATT and CDR2 SNEGSKA (reference sequence). DNA for the CDR3: TGCAGTGCTGCCTCCCCCGGGACAGGGTTCCACGAGCAGTACTTC. It translates to CSAASPGTGFHEQYF.

This chain uses TRBV7-2 with TRBJ2-1; TRBD2 agrees at 12 bases. Germline V gene data show CDR1 as SGHTA and CDR2 as FQGNSA. With 4 bases clipped from V and 9 bases from J, the junction kept 10 bases outside the gene matches. The CDR3 consists of 16 residues. CDR3 residues: CASSSSLAGGFSEQFF. In DNA form, the CDR3 reads TGTGCCAGCAGCTCCTCCCTAGCGGGGGGGTTTAGTGAGCAGTTCTTC.

This clonotype turned up a few times. The rearrangement links TRBV7-2 to TRBJ2-5; no clear D. The V gene's germline CDR1 is SGHTA and CDR2 FQGNSA. CDR3 length: 14 residues. Trimming left V 1 base short and J 4 bases short, with 10 bases between. CDR3 amino acids: CASSLEVVRETQYF. The CDR3 DNA follows: TGTGCCAGCAGCTTAGAAGTAGTTAGAGAGACCCAGTACTTC.

The V and J genes are TRBV20-1 and TRBJ2-3, with 12 bases identical to TRBD2. The CDR3 loop spans 17 amino acids. Germline trimming cut 3 bases from V and 0 bases from J; bases unmatched to any gene: 7. CDR1 is DFQATT, CDR2 SNEGSKA, per germline (reference sequence). The CDR3 DNA reads as TGCAGTGCTAGGGTAACTAGCGGGGGGCCTAGCACAGATACGCAGTATTTT. Its translation: CSARVTSGGPSTDTQYF.

V usage is TRBV15 and J usage is TRBJ2-7; 7 bases match TRBD1. The CDR3 contains 15 residues. Germline-derived CDR1 and CDR2 are LNHNV and YYDKDF (reference sequence). Trimming at V came to 5 bases and at J to 0 bases, leaving 7 bases not matched to a gene. The DNA for the CDR3 is TGTGCCACCAGCGCACCGGGACAGAGCTCCTACGAGCAGTACTTC. Translated: CATSAPGQSSYEQYF.

This clonotype turned up a few times. The chain has TRBV20-1 and TRBJ2-5, with D perhaps TRBD2 (5 bases). Germline assignment: CDR1 DFQATT and CDR2 SNEGSKA (reference sequence). CDR3 length: 15 residues. Trimming stripped 3 bases from V and 4 bases from J, with 18 bases between. In DNA form, the CDR3 reads TGCAGTGCTAGGAAACCCGGGGAAGTGCTAGAGACCCAGTACTTC. Translated: CSARKPGEVLETQYF.

The J gene is TRBJ2-6, the V gene TRBV20-1; TRBD1 aligns across 7 bases. V was clipped by 4 bases and J by 4 bases; unmatched bases: 10. This CDR3 spans 16 amino acids. Germline V gives CDR1 DFQATT, CDR2 SNEGSKA (reference sequence). The CDR3 nucleotides read TGCAGTGCTACTACGGGACAGTTAACAGGGGCCAACGTCCTGACTTTC. This sequence encodes CSATTGQLTGANVLTF.

The chain recombines TRBV2 with TRBJ1-6, with no clear D. The CDR3 sequence is 12 residues long. In germline, CDR1 is SNHLY, CDR2 FYNNEI. V lost 7 bases and J lost 5, with 6 bases in between. The CDR3 DNA is TGTGCCAGCATAATTCATAATTCACCCCTCCACTTT. This encodes CASIIHNSPLHF.

As for this clonotype: A much larger clone is a single base away; this may be a read error. This chain uses TRBV29-1 with TRBJ2-7, with 8 bases identical to TRBD1. This CDR3 comprises 13 residues. Germline V lookup: CDR1 SQVTM, CDR2 ANQGSEA. CDR3 amino acids: CSHGQGQGYDQYF. CDR3 coding DNA: TGCAGCCATGGACAGGGCCAAGGCTACGACCAGTACTTC.

This rearrangement joins TRBV20-1 to TRBJ2-1; 10 bases agree with TRBD1. V trimming: 2 bases; J trimming: 4 bases; junction bases outside the gene matches: 11. The CDR3 extends over 17 amino acids. Germline V lookup: CDR1 DFQATT, CDR2 SNEGSKA (reference sequence). The CDR3: CSARRQPGQGRYNEQFF. CDR3 bases: TGCAGTGCTAGACGACAACCGGGACAGGGGAGATACAATGAGCAGTTCTTC.

Turning to this clonotype: The junction and the germline gene differ at one end; a read error may be behind it. The V call is TRBV12-3 or TRBV12-4, the J call TRBJ1-2; D gene uncertain. The CDR3 sequence is 14 residues long. The CDR3 nucleotides read TGTGCCAGCAGTTTTCCCGGCCCGTTCTATTGCTACACCTTC. This sequence encodes CASSFPGPFYCYTF.

This rearrangement joins TRBV12-3 or TRBV12-4 to TRBJ2-5; TRBD2 agrees at 9 bases. V trimming: 4 bases; J trimming: 4 bases; junction bases outside the gene matches: 7. This CDR3 comprises 15 residues. CDR3 bases: TGTGCCAGCAGTTGGATAGCGGGGGTTGTAGAGACCCAGTACTTC. It specifies CASSWIAGVVETQYF.